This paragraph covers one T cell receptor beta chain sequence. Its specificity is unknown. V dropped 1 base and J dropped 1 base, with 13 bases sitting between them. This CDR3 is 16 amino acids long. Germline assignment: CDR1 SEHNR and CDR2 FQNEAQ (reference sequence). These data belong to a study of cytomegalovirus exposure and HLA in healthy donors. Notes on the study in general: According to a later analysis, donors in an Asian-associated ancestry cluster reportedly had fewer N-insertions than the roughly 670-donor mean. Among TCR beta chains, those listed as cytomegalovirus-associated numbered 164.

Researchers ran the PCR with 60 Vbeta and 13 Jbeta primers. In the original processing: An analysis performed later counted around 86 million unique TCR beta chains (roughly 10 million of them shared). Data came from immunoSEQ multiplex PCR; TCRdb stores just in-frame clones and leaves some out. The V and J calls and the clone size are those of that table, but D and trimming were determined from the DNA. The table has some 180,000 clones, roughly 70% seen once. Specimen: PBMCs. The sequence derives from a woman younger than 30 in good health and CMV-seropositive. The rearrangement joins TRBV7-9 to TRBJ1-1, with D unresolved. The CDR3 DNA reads TGTGCCAGCAGCTTAGGATTGGCGGAACCGAACACTGAAGCTTTCTTT. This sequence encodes CASSLGLAEPNTEAFF. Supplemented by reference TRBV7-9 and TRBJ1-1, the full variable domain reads DTGVSQNPRHKITKRGQNVTFRCDPISEHNRLYWYRQTLGQGPEFLTYFQNEAQLEKSRLLSDRFSAERPKGSFSTLEIQRTEQGDSAMYLCASSLGLAEPNTEAFFGQGTRLTVV.